The 8 T cell receptor beta chains given below trace back to one sample, sequenced in a study of blood T cell repertoires in COVID-19. Some clones are missing from TCRdb's copy, which holds only in-frame ones; the method was immunoSEQ multiplex PCR. The sample has approximately 74,000 clones, around 89% seen once. Sequenced input: peripheral blood. These receptors all stem from a woman aged 55-70 years with acute or convalescent COVID-19.

V and J are TRBV19 and TRBJ1-5, with 9 nucleotides matching TRBD1. The CDR3 covers 15 residues. The junction had 5 bases not matched to a gene; V was cut back by 4 bases and J by 4 bases. CDR1 and CDR2 from the germline V gene are LNHDA and SQIVND (reference sequence). The CDR3 loop is CASSTEGTGNQPQHF. The CDR3 DNA reads as TGTGCCAGTAGTACAGAAGGGACAGGGAATCAGCCCCAGCATTTT.

The rearrangement uses TRBV4-2 and TRBJ2-5; 8 bases match TRBD2. V lost 3 bases to trimming and J lost 4 bases; unmatched junction nucleotides: 10. The CDR3 is made up of 16 amino acids. In germline, CDR1 is LGHNA, CDR2 YNFKEQ. The CDR3 loop is CASSQGPGRGGETQYF. CDR3 in DNA: TGTGCCAGCAGCCAGGGACCCGGGAGGGGAGGAGAGACCCAGTACTTC.

In its sample, this clone was seen once. The chain combines TRBV3-1 (or the pseudogene TRBV3-2) with TRBJ2-3; 12 bases match TRBD2. The CDR3 is made up of 16 amino acids. J lost 4 bases, V lost 5 bases, and 7 bases had no gene match. Germline CDR1 is LGHDT and CDR2 is YNNKEL (reference sequence). CDR3 protein: CASSASTSGGPDTQYF. CDR3 nucleotide sequence: TGTGCCAGCAGCGCATCGACTAGCGGGGGTCCAGATACGCAGTATTTT.

This clone occurred a few times. The chain couples TRBV19 to TRBJ2-1; 7 nucleotides line up with TRBD2. The V gene end was trimmed by 6 bases and the J gene end by 8 bases; junction bases not matched to a gene: 13. The CDR3 extends over 15 amino acids. Germline CDR1 is LNHDA and CDR2 is SQIVND (reference sequence). The CDR3 is CASSLRGGAPDEQFF. CDR3 bases: TGTGCCAGTAGCCTGCGGGGAGGGGCACCGGATGAGCAGTTCTTC.

This chain joins TRBV5-8 and TRBJ2-7; 7 bases fit TRBD1. Per germline, CDR1 SGHTS and CDR2 YDEGEE. V dropped 3 bases and J dropped 6; count of bases not matched to a gene: 6. The CDR3 has 13 amino acids. As DNA, the CDR3 is TGTGCCAGCAGCTGGAGACAGGGAACCGAGCAGTACGTC. Translation: CASSWRQGTEQYV.

The chain uses TRBV28 and TRBJ1-6; 8 nucleotides agree with TRBD1. Germline-derived CDR1 and CDR2 are MDHEN and SYDVKM. The CDR3 is 15 amino acids. The V and J ends lost 6 bases and 7 bases, in that order; junction bases with no gene match: 8. CDR3 in DNA: TGTGCCAGCAGGACAGGGGCTGCGGGAAATTCACCCCTCCACTTT. Amino acids: CASRTGAAGNSPLHF.

The chain is built from TRBV4-1 and TRBJ1-5; maybe TRBD1 (5 bases). V lost 1 base, J lost 3 bases, and 10 bases lay in between. The CDR3 contains 15 residues. The V gene's germline CDR1 is MGHRA and CDR2 YSYEKL. DNA of the CDR3: TGCGCCAGCAGCCAAGGGGAACAGGTCAATCAGCCCCAGCATTTT. It codes for CASSQGEQVNQPQHF.

The V and J genes are TRBV7-9 and TRBJ1-4, with 9 positions matching TRBD1. CDR1 and CDR2 (germline): SEHNR, FQNEAQ (reference sequence). The V and J ends lost 2 bases and 6 bases, in that order; junction bases with no gene match: 4. This CDR3 comprises 15 residues. CDR3 nucleotide sequence: TGTGCCAGCAGCTTACCGGGACAGGGATATGAAAAACTGTTTTTT. It is translated as CASSLPGQGYEKLFF.